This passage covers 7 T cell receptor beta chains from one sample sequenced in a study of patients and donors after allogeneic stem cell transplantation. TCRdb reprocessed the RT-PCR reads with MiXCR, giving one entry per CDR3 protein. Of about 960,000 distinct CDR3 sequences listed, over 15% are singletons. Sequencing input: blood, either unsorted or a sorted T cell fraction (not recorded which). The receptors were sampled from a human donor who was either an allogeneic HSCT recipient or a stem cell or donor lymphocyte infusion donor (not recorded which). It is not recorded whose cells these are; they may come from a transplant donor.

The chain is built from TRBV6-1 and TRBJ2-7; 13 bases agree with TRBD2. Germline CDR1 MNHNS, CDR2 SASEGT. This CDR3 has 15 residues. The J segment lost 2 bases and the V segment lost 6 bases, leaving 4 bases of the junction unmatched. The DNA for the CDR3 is TGTGCCAGCAGGGCGGGACTAGCGGGACCCTACGAGCAGTACTTC. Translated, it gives CASRAGLAGPYEQYF.

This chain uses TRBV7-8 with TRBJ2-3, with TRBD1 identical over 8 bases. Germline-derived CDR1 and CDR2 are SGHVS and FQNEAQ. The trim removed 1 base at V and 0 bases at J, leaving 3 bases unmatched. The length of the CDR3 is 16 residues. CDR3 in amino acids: CASSLVQGASTDTQYF. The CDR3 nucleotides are TGTGCCAGCAGCTTAGTTCAGGGGGCGAGCACAGATACGCAGTATTTT.

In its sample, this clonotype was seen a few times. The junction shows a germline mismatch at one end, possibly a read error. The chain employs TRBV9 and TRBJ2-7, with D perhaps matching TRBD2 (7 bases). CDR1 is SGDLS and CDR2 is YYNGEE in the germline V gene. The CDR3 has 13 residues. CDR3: CASSEGGSSEHYF. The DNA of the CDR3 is TGTGCCAGCAGCGAGGGGGGGTCGAGCGAGCACTACTTC.

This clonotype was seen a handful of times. The CDR3 coding sequence is TGTGCCAGCAGCTTAGATGGGTACACAGATACGCAGTATTTT. Translating gives CASSLDGYTDTQYF. The chain is built from TRBV7-6 and TRBJ2-3, with D unresolved. From germline, CDR1 is SGHVS and CDR2 FNYEAQ. Trimming pared 1 base from V and 2 bases from J, leaving 7 bases between. The CDR3 runs 14 residues.

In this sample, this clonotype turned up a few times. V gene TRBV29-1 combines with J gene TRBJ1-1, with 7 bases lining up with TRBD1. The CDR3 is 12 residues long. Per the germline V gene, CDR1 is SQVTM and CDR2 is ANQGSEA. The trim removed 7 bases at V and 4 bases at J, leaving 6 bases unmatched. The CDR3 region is CSAPGGITEAFF. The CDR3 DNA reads TGCAGCGCTCCAGGGGGTATCACTGAAGCTTTCTTT.

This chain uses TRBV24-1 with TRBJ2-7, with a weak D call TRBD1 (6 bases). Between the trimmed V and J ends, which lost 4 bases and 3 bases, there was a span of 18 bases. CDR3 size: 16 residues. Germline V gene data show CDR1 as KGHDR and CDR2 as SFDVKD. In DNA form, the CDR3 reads TGTGCCACCAGTGACCCAGTCCGGGACACGGGCTACGAGCAGTACTTC. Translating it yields CATSDPVRDTGYEQYF.

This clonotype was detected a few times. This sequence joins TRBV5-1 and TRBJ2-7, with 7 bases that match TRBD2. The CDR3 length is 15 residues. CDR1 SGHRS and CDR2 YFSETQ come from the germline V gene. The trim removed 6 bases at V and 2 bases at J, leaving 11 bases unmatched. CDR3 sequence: CASTPGRGDAYEQYF. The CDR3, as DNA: TGCGCCAGCACCCCCGGCCGGGGGGACGCCTACGAGCAGTACTTC.